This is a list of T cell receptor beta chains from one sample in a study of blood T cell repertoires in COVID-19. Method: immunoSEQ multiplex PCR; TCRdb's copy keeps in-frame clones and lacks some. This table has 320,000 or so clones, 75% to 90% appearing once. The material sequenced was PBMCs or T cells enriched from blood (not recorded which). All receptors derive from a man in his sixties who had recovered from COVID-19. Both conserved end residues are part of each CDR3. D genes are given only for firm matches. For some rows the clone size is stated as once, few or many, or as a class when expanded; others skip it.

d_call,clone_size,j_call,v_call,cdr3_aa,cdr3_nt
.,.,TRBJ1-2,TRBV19,CASSIGRAADGYTF,TGTGCCAGTAGTATAGGCAGGGCGGCGGACGGCTACACCTTC
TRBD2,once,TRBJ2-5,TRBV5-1,CASSLLAGVQETQYF,TGCGCCAGCAGCTTGCTAGCGGGAGTCCAAGAGACCCAGTACTTC
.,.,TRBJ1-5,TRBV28,CATFSSAAQHF,TGTGCCACCTTCAGTTCCGCAGCCCAGCATTTT
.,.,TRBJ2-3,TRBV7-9,CASSYGLLSTDTQYF,TGTGCCAGCAGCTACGGACTGCTTAGCACAGATACGCAGTATTTT
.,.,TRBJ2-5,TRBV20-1,CSARGAETQYF,TGCAGTGCTAGGGGGGCAGAGACCCAGTACTTC
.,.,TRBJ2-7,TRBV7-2,CASSFSQGLSHEQYF,TGTGCCAGCAGCTTTTCCCAGGGTCTTTCCCACGAGCAGTACTTC
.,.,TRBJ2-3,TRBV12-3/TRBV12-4,CASSPRTDTQYF,TGTGCCAGCAGCCCTAGAACAGATACGCAGTATTTT
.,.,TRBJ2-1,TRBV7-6,CASSFATGESYNEQFF,TGTGCCAGCAGCTTTGCCACGGGGGAGTCCTACAATGAGCAGTTCTTC
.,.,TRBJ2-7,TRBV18,CASSPGTQAYEQYF,TGTGCCAGCTCACCAGGGACACAAGCCTACGAGCAGTACTTC
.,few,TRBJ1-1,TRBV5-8,CASSLARGEAFF,TGTGCCAGCAGCTTGGCCCGGGGTGAAGCTTTCTTT
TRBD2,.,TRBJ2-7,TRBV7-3,CASSPRGGWLMDEQYF,TGTGCCAGCAGCCCCCGGGGAGGGTGGTTAATGGACGAGCAGTACTTC
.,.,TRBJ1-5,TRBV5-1,CASRSDSNQPQHF,TGCGCCAGCAGAAGCGATAGCAATCAGCCCCAGCATTTT
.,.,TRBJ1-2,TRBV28,CASSLRGGYTF,TGTGCCAGCAGTTTACGGGGTGGCTACACCTTC
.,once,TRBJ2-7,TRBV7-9,CASSLVLPGLSYEQYF,TGTGCCAGCAGCTTAGTCCTACCGGGACTCTCCTACGAGCAGTACTTC
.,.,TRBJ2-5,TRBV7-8,CASSLPSPETQYF,TGTGCCAGCAGCTTACCTAGCCCGGAGACCCAGTACTTC
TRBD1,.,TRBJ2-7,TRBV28,CASSPYGTGDHEQYF,TGTGCCAGCAGTCCCTACGGGACAGGGGACCACGAGCAGTACTTC
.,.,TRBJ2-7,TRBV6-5,CASSHEAPYSYEQYF,TGTGCCAGCAGCCACGAGGCACCCTACTCCTACGAGCAGTACTTC
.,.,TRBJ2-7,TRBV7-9,CASSSVGRGYEQYF,TGTGCCAGCAGCTCGGTCGGCAGGGGATACGAGCAGTACTTC
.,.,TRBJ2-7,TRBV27,CASRGMLYEQYF,TGTGCCAGCCGAGGGATGCTCTACGAGCAGTACTTC
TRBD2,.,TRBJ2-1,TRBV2,CASSYRLADADNEQFF,TGTGCCAGCAGCTATAGACTAGCGGATGCAGACAATGAGCAGTTCTTC
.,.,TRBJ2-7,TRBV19,CASSIVGSSYEQYF,TGTGCCAGTAGTATAGTAGGGAGCTCCTACGAGCAGTACTTC
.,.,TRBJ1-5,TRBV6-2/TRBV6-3,CASSTQGRGSNQPQHF,TGTGCCAGCAGTACCCAGGGAAGGGGTAGCAATCAGCCCCAGCATTTT
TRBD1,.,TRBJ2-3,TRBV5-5,CASSPTTGGISDTQYF,TGTGCCAGCAGTCCGACAACAGGGGGGATCTCAGATACGCAGTATTTT
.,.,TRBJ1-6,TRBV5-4,CASSLEPGFNSPLHF,TGTGCCAGCAGCTTGGAGCCAGGTTTTAATTCACCCCTCCACTTT
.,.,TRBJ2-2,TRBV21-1,CASSERDRGLGGELFF,TGTGCCAGCAGCGAGAGGGACAGGGGGCTGGGCGGGGAGCTGTTTTTT
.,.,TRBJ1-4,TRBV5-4,CASSTAGATNEKLFF,TGTGCCAGCAGCACGGCTGGGGCTACTAATGAAAAACTGTTTTTT
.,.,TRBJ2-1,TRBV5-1,CASSPGSSDEQFF,TGCGCCAGCAGCCCCGGGAGTAGCGATGAGCAGTTCTTC
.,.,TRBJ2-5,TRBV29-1,CSVDKGRGGETQYF,TGCAGCGTTGATAAGGGCAGGGGCGGAGAGACCCAGTACTTC
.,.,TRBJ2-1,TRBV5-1,CASSLGSSSSYNEQFF,TGCGCCAGCAGCTTGGGGTCGTCGAGCTCCTACAATGAGCAGTTCTTC
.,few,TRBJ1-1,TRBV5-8,CASSLESRPRASEAFF,TGTGCCAGCAGCTTGGAGAGTCGGCCCAGGGCGAGTGAAGCTTTCTTT
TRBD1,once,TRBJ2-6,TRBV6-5,CASTGQALRANVLTF,TGTGCCAGCACTGGACAGGCTTTAAGGGCCAACGTCCTGACTTTC
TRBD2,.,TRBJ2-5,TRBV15,CATSREGRTSGTRETQYF,TGTGCCACCAGCAGAGAGGGACGGACTAGCGGGACACGGGAGACCCAGTACTTC
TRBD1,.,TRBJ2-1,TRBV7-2,CASSSPTGQGNNEQFF,TGTGCCAGCAGCTCCCCCACCGGACAGGGTAACAATGAGCAGTTCTTC
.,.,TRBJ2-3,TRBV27,CASSTLPDSFSTDTQYF,TGTGCCAGCAGTACGCTACCGGACAGCTTCTCCACAGATACGCAGTATTTT
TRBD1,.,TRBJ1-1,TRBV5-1,CASSFTGAPEAFF,TGCGCCAGCAGCTTCACAGGGGCTCCTGAAGCTTTCTTT
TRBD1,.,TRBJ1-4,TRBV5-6,CASGGRDRFEKLFF,TGTGCCAGCGGAGGCCGGGACAGATTTGAAAAACTGTTTTTT
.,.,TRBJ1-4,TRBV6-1,CASSEDRGAGEKLFF,TGTGCCAGCAGTGAAGATCGGGGGGCCGGTGAAAAACTGTTTTTT
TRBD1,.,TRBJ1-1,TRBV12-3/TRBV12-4,CASRGQLNTEAFF,TGTGCCAGCAGGGGACAGTTGAACACTGAAGCTTTCTTT
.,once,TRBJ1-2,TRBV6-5,CASSNPGHLYGYTF,TGTGCCAGCAGTAACCCGGGACACCTCTATGGCTACACCTTC
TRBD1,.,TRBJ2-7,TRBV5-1,CASSLSGQGNYEQYF,TGCGCCAGCAGCCTCTCCGGACAGGGCAACTACGAGCAGTACTTC
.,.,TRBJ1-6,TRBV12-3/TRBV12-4,CASSLTGYSPLHF,TGTGCCAGCAGTTTAACAGGGTATTCACCCCTCCACTTT
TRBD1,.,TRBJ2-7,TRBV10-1,CASSPGQGSYEQYF,TGCGCCAGCAGCCCGGGACAGGGCTCCTACGAGCAGTACTTC
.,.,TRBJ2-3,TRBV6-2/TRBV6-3,CASSWSVTGDTQYF,TGTGCCAGCAGCTGGTCCGTGACGGGAGATACGCAGTATTTT
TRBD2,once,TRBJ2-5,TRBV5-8,CASSLGTGGRAKETQYF,TGTGCCAGCAGCTTGGGGACAGGCGGGAGGGCCAAAGAGACCCAGTACTTC
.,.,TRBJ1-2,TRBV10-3,CAIRNREPEGYTF,TGTGCCATCAGGAACAGGGAACCGGAGGGCTACACCTTC
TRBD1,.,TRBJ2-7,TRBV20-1,CSASQQGAYEQYF,TGCAGTGCTAGTCAACAGGGGGCTTACGAGCAGTACTTC
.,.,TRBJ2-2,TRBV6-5,CASSYLGAGDGGELFF,TGTGCCAGCAGTTACTTGGGAGCTGGAGACGGCGGGGAGCTGTTTTTT
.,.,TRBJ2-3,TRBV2,CASIYTDTQYF,TGTGCCAGCATTTACACAGATACGCAGTATTTT
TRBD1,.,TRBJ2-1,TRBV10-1,CASTPTGASSNEQFF,TGCGCCAGCACCCCGACAGGGGCCAGCTCGAATGAGCAGTTCTTC
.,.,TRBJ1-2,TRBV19,CASSILGAGRGDYGYTF,TGTGCCAGTAGTATTCTTGGCGCGGGCAGGGGTGACTATGGCTACACCTTC
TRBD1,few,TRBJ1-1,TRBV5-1,CASSSGTGPMNTEAFF,TGCGCCAGCAGCTCGGGGACAGGGCCTATGAACACTGAAGCTTTCTTT
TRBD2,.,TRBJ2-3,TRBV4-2,CASSQTLAGGPDTQYF,TGTGCCAGCAGCCAGACCCTAGCGGGAGGGCCTGATACGCAGTATTTT